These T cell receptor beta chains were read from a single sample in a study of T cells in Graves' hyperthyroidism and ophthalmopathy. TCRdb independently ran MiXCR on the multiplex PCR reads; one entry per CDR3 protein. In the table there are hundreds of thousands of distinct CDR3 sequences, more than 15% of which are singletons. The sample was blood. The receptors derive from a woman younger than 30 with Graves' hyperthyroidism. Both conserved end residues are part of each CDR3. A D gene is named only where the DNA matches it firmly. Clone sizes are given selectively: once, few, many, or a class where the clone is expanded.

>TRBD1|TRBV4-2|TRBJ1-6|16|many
CASSQDEAGGYSPLHF
TGTGCCAGCAGCCAAGATGAGGCAGGGGGTTATTCACCCCTCCACTTT
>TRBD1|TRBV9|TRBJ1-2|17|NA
CASSVAATDRGGYGYTF
TGTGCCAGCAGCGTAGCTGCAACGGACAGGGGTGGATATGGCTACACCTTC
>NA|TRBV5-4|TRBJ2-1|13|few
CASSLEGFNEQFF
TGTGCCAGCAGCTTGGAGGGCTTCAATGAGCAGTTCTTC
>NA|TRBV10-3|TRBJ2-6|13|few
CATTGSGANVLTF
TGTGCCACCACAGGCTCTGGGGCCAACGTCCTGACTTTC
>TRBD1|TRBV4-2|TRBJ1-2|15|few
CASSQDRAGGYGYTF
TGTGCCAGCAGCCAAGACCGGGCAGGGGGGTATGGCTACACCTTC
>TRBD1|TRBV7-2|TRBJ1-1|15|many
CASSTTGQGHTEAFF
TGTGCCAGCAGCACGACGGGACAGGGGCACACTGAAGCTTTCTTT
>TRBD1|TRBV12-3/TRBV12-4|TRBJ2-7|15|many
CASRPTGASSYEQYF
TGTGCCAGCAGACCGACAGGGGCGAGCTCCTACGAGCAGTACTTC
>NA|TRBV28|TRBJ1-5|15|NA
CASRAGGGGNQPQHF
TGTGCCAGCAGGGCCGGGGGGGGGGGGAATCAGCCCCAGCATTTT
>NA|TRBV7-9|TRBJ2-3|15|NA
CASSLVQTSTDTQYF
TGCGCCAGCAGCTTGGTACAGACTAGCACAGATACGCAGTATTTT
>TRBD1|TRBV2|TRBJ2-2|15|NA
CASTLGTVNTGELFF
TGTGCCAGCACCCTCGGGACAGTGAACACCGGGGAGCTGTTTTTT
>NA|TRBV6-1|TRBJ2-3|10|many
CASGPRPQYF
TGTGCCAGCGGCCCCCGCCCGCAGTATTTT
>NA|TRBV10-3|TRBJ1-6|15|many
CAISESPISTSPLHF
TGTGCCATCAGTGAGTCTCCGATATCCACATCACCCCTCCACTTT
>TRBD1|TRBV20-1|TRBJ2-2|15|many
CSARETGADTGELFF
TGCAGTGCTAGGGAAACAGGGGCCGACACCGGGGAGCTGTTTTTT
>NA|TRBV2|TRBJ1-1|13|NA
CASSVWTAEGAFF
TGTGCCAGCAGTGTGTGGACGGCGGAAGGAGCTTTCTTT
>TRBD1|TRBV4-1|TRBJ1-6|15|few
CASSQGRGQGSPLHF
TGCGCCAGCAGCCAGGGACGTGGACAGGGGTCACCCCTCCACTTT
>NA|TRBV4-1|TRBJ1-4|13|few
CASSKGVSEKLFF
TGCGCCAGCAGCAAGGGGGTTAGTGAAAAACTGTTTTTT
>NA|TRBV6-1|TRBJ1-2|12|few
CASSSTNYGYTF
TGTGCCAGCAGCTCTACAAACTATGGCTACACCTTC
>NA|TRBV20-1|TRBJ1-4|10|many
CSASHEKLFF
TGCAGTGCTAGTCATGAAAAACTGTTTTTT
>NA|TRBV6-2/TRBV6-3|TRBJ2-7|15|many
CASSYSPGQRNEQYF
TGTGCCAGCAGTTACTCACCAGGGCAGAGAAACGAGCAGTACTTC
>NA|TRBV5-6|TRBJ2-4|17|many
CASSSSGLPTRRNIQYF
TGTGCCAGCAGCTCGTCCGGACTTCCGACGCGTCGAAACATTCAGTACTTC
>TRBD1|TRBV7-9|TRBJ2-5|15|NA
CASSPPGQGVETQYF
TGTGCCAGCAGCCCACCGGGACAGGGGGTAGAGACCCAGTACTTC
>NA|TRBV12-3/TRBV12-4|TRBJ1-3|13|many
CASSFTLGNTIYF
TGTGCCAGCAGTTTTACCCTCGGCAACACCATATATTTT
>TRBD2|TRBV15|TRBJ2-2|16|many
CATSRPPGTSGGELFF
TGTGCCACCAGCAGACCTCCCGGGACTAGCGGCGGGGAGCTGTTTTTT
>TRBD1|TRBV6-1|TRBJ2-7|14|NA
CASSLGQGVYEQYF
TGTGCCAGCAGCCTGGGACAGGGGGTCTACGAGCAGTACTTC
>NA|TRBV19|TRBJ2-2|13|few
CASSTVGPGELFF
TGTGCCAGTAGTACCGTAGGGCCCGGGGAGCTGTTTTTT
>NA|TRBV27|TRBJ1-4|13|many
CASSSTQGGKLFF
TGTGCCAGCAGTTCCACACAGGGCGGAAAACTGTTTTTT
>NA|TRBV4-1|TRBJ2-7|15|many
CASSLPGPQSYEQYF
TGCGCCAGCAGCCTACCGGGACCGCAGTCCTACGAGCAGTACTTC
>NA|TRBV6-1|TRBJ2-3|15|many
CASSEVGGAVDTQYF
TGTGCCAGCAGTGAAGTAGGGGGAGCCGTAGATACGCAGTATTTT
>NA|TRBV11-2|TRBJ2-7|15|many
CASSLGWTVGVEQYF
TGTGCCAGCAGCTTAGGGTGGACGGTGGGGGTCGAGCAGTACTTC
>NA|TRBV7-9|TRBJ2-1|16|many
CASSRMGGVSYNEQFF
TGTGCCAGCAGCAGGATGGGCGGGGTTTCCTACAATGAGCAGTTCTTC
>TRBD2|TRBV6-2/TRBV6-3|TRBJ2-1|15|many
CASSYLSGRYNEQFF
TGTGCCAGCAGTTACCTAAGCGGGAGATACAATGAGCAGTTCTTC
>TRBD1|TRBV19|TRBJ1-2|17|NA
CASSIDTGTANNYGYTF
TGTGCCAGTAGTATAGATACCGGGACAGCGAATAACTATGGCTACACCTTC
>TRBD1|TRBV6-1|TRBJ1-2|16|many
CASRRLDRGLEYGYTF
TGTGCCAGCAGACGACTGGACAGGGGGCTCGAGTATGGCTACACCTTC
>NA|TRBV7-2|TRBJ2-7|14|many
CASGWRAPPYEQYF
TGTGCCAGCGGGTGGCGGGCTCCGCCCTACGAGCAGTACTTC
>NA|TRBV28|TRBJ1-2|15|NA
CASSLSPVTGSGSTF
TGTGCCAGCAGTTTATCCCCTGTGACAGGCTCCGGGTCCACCTTC
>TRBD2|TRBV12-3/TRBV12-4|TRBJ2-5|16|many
CASSHISGGALETQYF
TGTGCCAGCAGCCATATTAGCGGGGGGGCCCTTGAGACCCAGTACTTC
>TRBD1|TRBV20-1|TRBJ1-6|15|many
CSARDPQGADSPLHF
TGCAGTGCTAGAGATCCCCAGGGGGCTGATTCACCCCTCCACTTT